This paragraph reports one T cell receptor (beta chain). Its antigen remains unidentified. No quality values exist for individual bases; no much larger clone is one base distant. This entry is derived from a study of identical twins (dated by TCRdb to about 2016). Study-level background: To test whether fetal clonotypes persist, the study used deep sequencing on TCR alpha and beta repertoires from monozygotic twins, unrelated adults of various ages, and cord blood. To rule out contamination, the twin experiments were replicated at different times with different library preparation protocols.

The library was made by 5' RACE. The sequencing machine was an Illumina HiSeq 2000. Template switching added a universal primer binding site, and the final cDNA carried a unique molecular identifier that allowed TCR cDNA molecules to be counted accurately. Specific primers in the conserved constant-segment region were used to synthesize first-strand cDNA for TCR alpha and beta chains. To control for contamination, every cDNA library carried two barcodes: a SMART-Mk sample barcode plus Illumina barcodes. Two successive PCR steps introduced TruSeq adapter sequences along with Illumina sample barcodes. Sequencing of the TCR alpha and beta cDNA libraries was done on the Illumina HiSeq platform using custom primers. The paper's processing steps were these. Raw reads were processed with MiGEC to extract unique molecular identifiers, and MiXCR was used to determine CDR3 positions. Recombination models were inferred per individual with the repgenHMM and IGoR tools using an EM algorithm. Shared clonotype analysis was performed with the tcR package in R, normalizing sharing by the product of cloneset sizes. Out-of-frame nonproductive sequences were analyzed to study raw recombination free of thymic and clonal selection effects. The public sequencing data were trimmed at Q25 with fastp and processed into clonotypes with MiXCR by TCRdb, which kept only in-frame beta chains. Entries are consolidated by CDR3 protein sequence, retaining the most common genes and DNA. The V and J calls and clone size come from TCRdb's table, not from the authors' own analysis. The sample contains around 1.7 million distinct CDR3 sequences, roughly 35% of them found a single time. Over 0.25% of the sample goes to the ten largest clones.

All donors were healthy Caucasians. The CDR3 sequence holds 16 residues, the cysteine and phenylalanine included. The read is trimmed to its CDR3 DNA, 48 bases read in frame from base 1. The germline V gene supplies CDR1 SQVTM and CDR2 ANQGSEA. For this chain, trimming is 4 bases at the V end and 11 bases at the J end, and the number of junction bases without a gene match is 22. Paper-wide results and their limitations: Fewer insertions were carried by abundant cord blood beta clonotypes, a similar but weaker trend appeared in young adult naive repertoires, and no such trend appeared in memory repertoires. Invariant T cells such as MAIT and iNKT could partly confound zero-insertion analyses, although diverse VJ usage argued against such confounding for most clonotypes. Because the same donors could not be followed over many years, conclusions were based on cross-sectional statistical analysis. Compared with coincidental sharing between unrelated individuals, out-of-frame TCR alpha sequences shared between twins had an excess of sequences with low generation probability. In monozygotic twins, recombination models systematically underestimated out-of-frame TCR alpha sharing, but the models matched the sharing seen between unrelated individuals. Excess twin sharing in beta out-of-frame sequences was weaker because fewer shared sequences lowered the signal-to-noise ratio.

Sequenced material: cord blood. The chain joins TRBV29-1 to TRBJ2-5; 7 nucleotides in the junction match TRBD2. This TCR derives from a newborn girl in good health. The DNA sequence is given as TGCAGCGTTGCAAGGATTTGGGAGGGGCGGCGGAATGAGCAGTACTTC. Its product reads: CSVARIWEGRRNEQYF.